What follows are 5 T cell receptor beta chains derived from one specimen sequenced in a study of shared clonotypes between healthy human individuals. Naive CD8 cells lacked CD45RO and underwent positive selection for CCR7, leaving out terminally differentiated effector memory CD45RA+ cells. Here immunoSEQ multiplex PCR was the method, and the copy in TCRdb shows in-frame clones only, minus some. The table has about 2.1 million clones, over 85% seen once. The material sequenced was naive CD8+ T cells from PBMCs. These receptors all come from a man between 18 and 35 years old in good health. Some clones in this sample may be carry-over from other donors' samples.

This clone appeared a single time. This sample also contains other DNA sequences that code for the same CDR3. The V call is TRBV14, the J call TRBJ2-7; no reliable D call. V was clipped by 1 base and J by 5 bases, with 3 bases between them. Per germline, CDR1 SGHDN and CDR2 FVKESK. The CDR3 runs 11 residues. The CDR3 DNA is TGTGCCAGCAGCCAAGGGCACGAGCAGTACTTC. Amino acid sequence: CASSQGHEQYF. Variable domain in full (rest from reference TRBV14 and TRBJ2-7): EAGVTQFPSHSVIEKGQTVTLRCDPISGHDNLYWYRRVMGKEIKFLLHFVKESKQDESGMPNNRFLAERTGGTYSTLKVQPAELEDSGVYFCASSQGHEQYFGPGTRLTVT.

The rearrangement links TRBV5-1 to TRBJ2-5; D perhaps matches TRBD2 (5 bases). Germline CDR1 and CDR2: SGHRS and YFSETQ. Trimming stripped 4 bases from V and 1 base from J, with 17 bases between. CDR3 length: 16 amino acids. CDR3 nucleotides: TGCGCCAGCAGCCCAAACCCTAGCCACCCCCAAGAGACCCAGTACTTC. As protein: CASSPNPSHPQETQYF.

CDR3 protein: CASSILGTGGNYGYTF. CDR3 sequence (DNA): TGTGCCAGTAGTATTCTGGGGACAGGGGGCAACTATGGCTACACCTTC. The chain uses TRBV19 and TRBJ1-2, with 12 bases fitting TRBD1. CDR1 and CDR2 from the germline V gene are LNHDA and SQIVND (reference sequence). The CDR3 sequence is 16 residues long. The ends lost 3 bases at V and 2 bases at J; junction bases unmatched: 4.

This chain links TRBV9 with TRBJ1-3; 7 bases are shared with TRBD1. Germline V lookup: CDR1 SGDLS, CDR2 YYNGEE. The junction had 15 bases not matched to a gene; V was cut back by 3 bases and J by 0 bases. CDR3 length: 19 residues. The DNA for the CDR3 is TGTGCCAGCAGCGCAACCGGACAGGAGGGGCCTAGCTCTGGAAACACCATATATTTT. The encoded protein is CASSATGQEGPSSGNTIYF.

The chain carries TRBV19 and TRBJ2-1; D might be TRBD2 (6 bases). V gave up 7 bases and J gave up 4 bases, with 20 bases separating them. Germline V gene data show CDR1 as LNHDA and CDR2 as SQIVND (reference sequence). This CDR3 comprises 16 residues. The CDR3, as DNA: TGTGCCAGTATTCCGAGCGGGCACCAGACTTACAATGAGCAGTTCTTC. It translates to CASIPSGHQTYNEQFF.